Given below is one T cell receptor beta chain in context. V was trimmed by 4 bases and J by 1 base, leaving 15 bases between them. This CDR3 is built from 15 residues. Germline values: CDR1 SGHNT, CDR2 YYREEE (reference sequence). Sequenced by immunoSEQ multiplex PCR; TCRdb stores in-frame clones only, minus some. The sample records about 14,000 clones, 69% being singletons. This specimen belongs to a study of memory B cells and T cells in multiple sclerosis. The genes are TRBV5-4 and TRBJ2-7; D is perhaps TRBD1 (6 bases). This clonotype originated in a human donor with multiple sclerosis. The sequenced sample was memory (CD45RO+) CD4+ T cells from blood. Here the CDR3 reads CASSPGAYNSYEQYF. The CDR3 DNA follows: TGTGCCAGCAGCCCAGGGGCATACAATTCCTACGAGCAGTACTTC.